A selection of T cell receptor beta chains follows, all from one sample in a study of T cells in Graves' hyperthyroidism and ophthalmopathy. TCRdb used MiXCR to reprocess the multiplex PCR reads, holding one entry per CDR3 protein. Of hundreds of thousands of distinct CDR3 sequences in the sample, approximately 14% were seen once. The sample taken for sequencing was blood. Source of these receptors: a woman between 18 and 29 years old with Graves' hyperthyroidism. CDR3s include the opening cysteine and the closing phenylalanine or tryptophan. A D gene is named only where the DNA matches it firmly. Clone size, where shown, is once, few, many, or a class for clones that have expanded.

d_call,v_call,j_call,clone_size,cdr3_nt,cdr3_aa
TRBD1,TRBV15,TRBJ1-5,few,TGTGCCACCAGCAGTGCAACAGGGGGAGGCAATCAGCCCCAGCATTTT,CATSSATGGGNQPQHF
TRBD2,TRBV30,TRBJ2-5,many,TGTGCCTGGTACGGGGGGGCTCAAGAGACCCAGTACTTC,CAWYGGAQETQYF
TRBD2,TRBV30,TRBJ2-4,few,TGTGCCTGGAGGGGACTAGCGGTAGGGAACATTCAGTACTTC,CAWRGLAVGNIQYF
.,TRBV5-1,TRBJ1-3,.,TGCGCCAGCAGTTATGGGGACCTAGGTACTGGAAACACCATATATTTT,CASSYGDLGTGNTIYF
.,TRBV30,TRBJ2-1,many,TGTGCCTGGAGTGGTTACAATGAGCAGTTCTTC,CAWSGYNEQFF
.,TRBV28,TRBJ1-2,many,TGTGCCAGCAGTAACAGGGATGGCTACACCTTC,CASSNRDGYTF
.,TRBV28,TRBJ2-7,many,TGTGCCACCAAGGACAGTCTCTACGAGCAGTACTTC,CATKDSLYEQYF
.,TRBV12-3/TRBV12-4,TRBJ2-1,few,TGTGCCAGCAGTTTAGACCCCTACAATGAGCAGTTCTTC,CASSLDPYNEQFF
.,TRBV19,TRBJ1-1,.,TGTGCCAGTAGTACCGGACGGGAGAACACTGAAGCTTTCTTT,CASSTGRENTEAFF
.,TRBV28,TRBJ1-2,few,TGTGCCACTCGACAGATCTATGGCTACACCTTC,CATRQIYGYTF
.,TRBV7-9,TRBJ2-7,.,TGTGCCAGCAGCTTAGCGGGACTCCCTCTCGAGCAGTACTTC,CASSLAGLPLEQYF
TRBD1,TRBV18,TRBJ1-2,few,TGTGCCAGCTCACCCACGGACAGGGGGCGCGACTATGGCTACACCTTC,CASSPTDRGRDYGYTF
.,TRBV7-8,TRBJ2-7,.,TGTGCCAGCAGCTTACGACAGGCGTTATACGAGCAGTACTTC,CASSLRQALYEQYF
.,TRBV30,TRBJ1-5,many,TGTGCCTGGAGTGTATATTTCGGTGGCCAGCCCCAGCATTTT,CAWSVYFGGQPQHF
TRBD2,TRBV12-3/TRBV12-4,TRBJ2-1,few,TGTGCCAGCAGTTTATTCGGACTAGCTGAGAATGAGCAGTTCTTC,CASSLFGLAENEQFF
TRBD1,TRBV20-1,TRBJ1-2,.,TGCAGTGCTAGACCCCCGACAGGGCCTCACTATGGCTACACCTTC,CSARPPTGPHYGYTF